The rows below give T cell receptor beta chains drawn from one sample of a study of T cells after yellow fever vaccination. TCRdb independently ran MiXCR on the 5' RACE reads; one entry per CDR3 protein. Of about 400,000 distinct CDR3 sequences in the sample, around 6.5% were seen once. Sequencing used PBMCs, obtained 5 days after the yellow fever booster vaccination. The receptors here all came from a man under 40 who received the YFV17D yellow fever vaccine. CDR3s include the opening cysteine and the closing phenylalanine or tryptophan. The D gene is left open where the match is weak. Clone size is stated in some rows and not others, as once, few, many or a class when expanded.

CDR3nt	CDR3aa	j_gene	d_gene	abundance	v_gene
TGTGCCAGCAGTTCCGGCTCCTGGGGAGGCTACACCTTC	CASSSGSWGGYTF	TRBJ1-2	NA	few	TRBV6-6
TGTGCCAGCAGCTTATTTGCTGTAACTAATGAAAAACTGTTTTTT	CASSLFAVTNEKLFF	TRBJ1-4	NA	NA	TRBV7-8
TGTGCCAGCAGCTTGGGAGTCGGGAGGCGCACCTACAATGAGCAGTTCTTC	CASSLGVGRRTYNEQFF	TRBJ2-1	TRBD2	many	TRBV5-4
TGTGCCAGCAGCTCAGAGCGGGGTGTCCCTGAAGCTTTCTTT	CASSSERGVPEAFF	TRBJ1-1	NA	many	TRBV7-8
TGTGCCAGCAGTACCCAGGGGGGAGGTAGGAACATTCAGTACTTC	CASSTQGGGRNIQYF	TRBJ2-4	NA	few	TRBV25-1
TGTGCCACCAGTGATTTTGGACAGGGGGCCGGCGGGGAGCTGTTTTTT	CATSDFGQGAGGELFF	TRBJ2-2	TRBD1	many	TRBV24-1
TGTGCCAGCAGCCAACCAGCCGTGAACACAGATACGCAGTATTTT	CASSQPAVNTDTQYF	TRBJ2-3	NA	NA	TRBV7-3
TGTGCCAGCAGTTTACCCCGGGGGGTGTACAATGAGCAGTTCTTC	CASSLPRGVYNEQFF	TRBJ2-1	TRBD2	many	TRBV12-3/TRBV12-4
TGCGCCAGCAGCCAGGACAGACAGGACGAGCAGTACTTC	CASSQDRQDEQYF	TRBJ2-7	NA	many	TRBV5-1
TGTGCCAGCAGCACAAAAGAGACCCAGTACTTC	CASSTKETQYF	TRBJ2-5	NA	many	TRBV5-6
TGTGCCAGCAGTTTATCAACCAGCGGGAGCGAGACCCAGTACTTC	CASSLSTSGSETQYF	TRBJ2-5	TRBD2	many	TRBV27
TGTGCCAGCTCACGACAGGGGTATTCTTACAATGAGCAGTTCTTC	CASSRQGYSYNEQFF	TRBJ2-1	TRBD1	NA	TRBV18
TGTGCCAGCTCAGCAATTACGGGAGTGTCCTACAATGAGCAGTTCTTC	CASSAITGVSYNEQFF	TRBJ2-1	NA	few	TRBV18
TGTGCCAGCGTCTTTGGCGGGAGCACAGATACGCAGTATTTT	CASVFGGSTDTQYF	TRBJ2-3	NA	many	TRBV5-6
TGTGCCAGCAGCATACATACAACTAATGAAAAACTGTTTTTT	CASSIHTTNEKLFF	TRBJ1-4	NA	NA	TRBV7-6
TGTGCCAGCAGTCTCCAGGGAGAGACCCAGTACTTC	CASSLQGETQYF	TRBJ2-5	NA	many	TRBV12-3/TRBV12-4
TGTGCCAGCAGCCAAGACGGCCCGAATCAGCCCCAGCATTTT	CASSQDGPNQPQHF	TRBJ1-5	NA	many	TRBV12-3/TRBV12-4
TGTGCCAGCAGTGGAACAGGTTTTTATGGCTACACCTTC	CASSGTGFYGYTF	TRBJ1-2	NA	NA	TRBV7-2
TGTGCCAGCAGTGAACCCCCCAGCGAGGAGTACTTC	CASSEPPSEEYF	TRBJ2-7	NA	many	TRBV2
TGTGCCAGCAGCTCAGGGCCGGCTAGATATAGCTACGAGCAGTACTTC	CASSSGPARYSYEQYF	TRBJ2-7	NA	few	TRBV7-2
TGCGCCAGCGGGCAAACTAGCGCCGGGGAGCTGTTTTTT	CASGQTSAGELFF	TRBJ2-2	TRBD2	few	TRBV10-1
TGTGCCAGCAGCTCGGCCTCCGGGACAAGGTTTTGTTTT	CASSSASGTRFCF	TRBJ2-3	NA	NA	TRBV7-2
TGTGCCAGCAGCTTCACGGCTGTCTACGAGCAGTACTTC	CASSFTAVYEQYF	TRBJ2-7	NA	few	TRBV7-2
TGTGCCAGCAGTTTAAGCGTAAACACCGGGGAGCTGTTTTTT	CASSLSVNTGELFF	TRBJ2-2	NA	many	TRBV12-3/TRBV12-4
TGTGCCAGCAGCTTAGCATCGCTAGATACGCAGTATTTT	CASSLASLDTQYF	TRBJ2-3	NA	NA	TRBV7-3
TGCGCCAGCAGCTTGGACACCGGGACTAGGGAGCAGTACTTC	CASSLDTGTREQYF	TRBJ2-7	TRBD2	NA	TRBV5-1
TGCGCCAGCAGCTGGGAACTTGGCCCCAGGACCCAGTACTTC	CASSWELGPRTQYF	TRBJ2-5	NA	NA	TRBV5-1
TGCAGCCTCTCCTCGGCTAGCGGGGTCACAGATACGCAGTATTTT	CSLSSASGVTDTQYF	TRBJ2-3	TRBD2	many	TRBV29-1
TGTGCCAGCAGCTTAGAGGCCCTGGCGGCCGGGGAGCTGTTTTTT	CASSLEALAAGELFF	TRBJ2-2	NA	NA	TRBV7-2
TGTGCCAGCAGCTCATACCGCGCCGAGCAGTACTTC	CASSSYRAEQYF	TRBJ2-7	NA	NA	TRBV11-2
TGTGCCACCAGTGACCCGGGACAGGGGGAGACCCAGTACTTC	CATSDPGQGETQYF	TRBJ2-5	TRBD1	many	TRBV24-1
TGTGCCAGCAGTTCTACCAATGAGCAGTTCTTC	CASSSTNEQFF	TRBJ2-1	NA	many	TRBV27
TGTGGACTACGACAGTTCGAGGAGGTCCGCTACACCTTC	CGLRQFEEVRYTF	TRBJ1-2	NA	few	TRBV30
TGTGCCAGCAGTTCCCTGACTAGCGGTGGGGGAGATACGCAGTATTTT	CASSSLTSGGGDTQYF	TRBJ2-3	TRBD2	few	TRBV28
TGTGCCAGCAGCCTAGAACCGGGACAGGGAAATCAGCCCCAGCATTTT	CASSLEPGQGNQPQHF	TRBJ1-5	TRBD1	many	TRBV7-2
TGCGCCAGCAGTAGAACGGGGTCGGGAAGAGAGACCCAGTACTTC	CASSRTGSGRETQYF	TRBJ2-5	NA	many	TRBV10-2
TGTGCCAGCAGTGCACAGGGGGCCTACACTGAAGCTTTCTTT	CASSAQGAYTEAFF	TRBJ1-1	TRBD1	few	TRBV2
TGCGCCAGCAGCTTGGTAGTGTCGGAGACCCAGTACTTC	CASSLVVSETQYF	TRBJ2-5	NA	many	TRBV5-1
TGTGCCAGCAGCTTGGTTTCTAGCGGGAGATTCGGCAATGAGCAGTTCTTC	CASSLVSSGRFGNEQFF	TRBJ2-1	TRBD2	few	TRBV5-8
TGTGCCAGCAGCCCCATCTCTCACAGAAGTGAAGCTTTCTTT	CASSPISHRSEAFF	TRBJ1-1	NA	NA	TRBV11-2
TGTGCCATCAGTCCGGACAGGGAGGCGGTAAAACTGTTTTTT	CAISPDREAVKLFF	TRBJ1-4	TRBD1	NA	TRBV10-3
TGTGCCAGCAGCTTGCGCGAGTCGGGAGAGACCCAGTACTTC	CASSLRESGETQYF	TRBJ2-5	NA	many	TRBV7-9
TGTGCCAGCAGCTTGACTAGCGGGACAGGCACAGATACGCAGTATTTT	CASSLTSGTGTDTQYF	TRBJ2-3	TRBD2	NA	TRBV5-4
TGTGCCAGCAGCTTAGTGGGGAGGAACACAGATACGCAGTATTTT	CASSLVGRNTDTQYF	TRBJ2-3	NA	few	TRBV7-9
TGTGCCAGCGGGTTACTAGCGGGCTACAATGAGCAGTTCTTC	CASGLLAGYNEQFF	TRBJ2-1	TRBD2	many	TRBV6-5
TGTGCCAGCAGCCAAGGGGTTCCTGGGGCCAGCGTCCTGACTTTC	CASSQGVPGASVLTF	TRBJ2-6	NA	NA	TRBV3-1
TGTGCCAGCAGTCCTAGGGAAGGGGCATCAGATACGCAGTATTTT	CASSPREGASDTQYF	TRBJ2-3	NA	few	TRBV7-2
TGTGCCAGCAGCGGCCGGGACGTAGCCTACGAGCAGTACTTC	CASSGRDVAYEQYF	TRBJ2-7	NA	many	TRBV9
TGCAGTGCTAGTCGAGGGGGAAAGGATGGCTACACCTTC	CSASRGGKDGYTF	TRBJ1-2	NA	NA	TRBV20-1
TGCAGTGCTACCCACCGCAGGGGGCCTACAGATACGCAGTATTTT	CSATHRRGPTDTQYF	TRBJ2-3	TRBD1	NA	TRBV20-1
TGCAGTGCTAGAGATCCGGGACAGCTCGATGAGCAGTTCTTC	CSARDPGQLDEQFF	TRBJ2-1	TRBD1	many	TRBV20-1
TGTGCCAGCAGCTGGAAAGCGGGAGGATCCACAGATACGCAGTATTTT	CASSWKAGGSTDTQYF	TRBJ2-3	TRBD2	NA	TRBV7-2
TGTGCCAGCAATCAGGGGGCGCCGAATTCACCCCTCCACTTT	CASNQGAPNSPLHF	TRBJ1-6	TRBD1	many	TRBV12-3/TRBV12-4
TGCAGCGTTGTGGGGGTTGGGACAGGGCTATCCGAGCAGTACTTC	CSVVGVGTGLSEQYF	TRBJ2-7	TRBD1	many	TRBV29-1
TGTGCCAGCAGTCGGCCCGGGCCCTACAATGAGCAGTTCTTC	CASSRPGPYNEQFF	TRBJ2-1	NA	many	TRBV7-2
TGCGCCAGCAGCTTGGGGCCGCACAATGAGCAGTTCTTC	CASSLGPHNEQFF	TRBJ2-1	NA	few	TRBV5-1
TGTGCCAGCAGGAGGACTATCAACCAAGAGACCCAGTACTTC	CASRRTINQETQYF	TRBJ2-5	NA	many	TRBV12-3/TRBV12-4